Below are 30 T cell receptor beta chains sequenced from a single sample in a study of T cell repertoires in cytomegalovirus infection. TCRdb used MiXCR to reprocess the reads, holding one entry per CDR3 protein. The sample comprises fewer than 300,000 distinct CDR3 sequences, 25% of which are singletons, and approximately 13% rests with the top ten. The sample taken for sequencing was PBMCs. These receptors all stem from a human donor in good health (CMV status not recorded). Some clones in this sample may be carry-over from other donors' samples.

This sequence joins TRBV2 and TRBJ2-7; no definite D call. The CDR3 runs to 12 residues. Germline V CDR1 and CDR2: SNHLY, FYNNEI. The germline V and J ends were trimmed by 8 bases and 3 bases, with 11 bases remaining between them. CDR3 coding DNA: TGTGCCAGCGAACAGATGGGCTACGAGCAGTACTTC. Its protein product is CASEQMGYEQYF.

This clonotype was counted many times. The chain recombines TRBV4-1 with TRBJ2-3; 7 bases fit TRBD1. V lost 2 bases and J lost 3; bases outside the gene matches: 11. This CDR3 is 17 amino acids long. The germline gives CDR1 MGHRA, CDR2 YSYEKL. The chain's CDR3 is CASSQRTGLSATDTQYF. Here the CDR3 DNA reads TGCGCCAGCAGCCAAAGGACAGGTTTAAGCGCAACAGATACGCAGTATTTT.

This clonotype was seen many times. V is TRBV11-2 and J is TRBJ2-7; D gene ambiguous. Trimming stripped 1 base from V and 2 bases from J, with 9 bases between. CDR1 and CDR2 (germline): SGHAT, FQNNGV. The CDR3 loop spans 14 amino acids. The CDR3 loop reads CASSLGLAPYEQYF. CDR3 bases: TGTGCCAGCAGCTTAGGGTTGGCCCCCTACGAGCAGTACTTC. Variable domain in full (rest from reference TRBV11-2 and TRBJ2-7): EAGVAQSPRYKIIEKRQSVAFWCNPISGHATLYWYQQILGQGPKLLIQFQNNGVVDDSQLPKDRFSAERLKGVDSTLKIQPAKLEDSAVYLCASSLGLAPYEQYFGPGTRLTVT.

This clonotype was picked up many times. The chain carries TRBV7-6 and TRBJ1-5, with D hard to call. CDR3 length: 16 residues. The V gene lost 5 bases and the J gene lost 2 bases, with 16 bases spanning the gap. Germline V CDR1 and CDR2: SGHVS, FNYEAQ. The CDR3 here is CASSPGLMGRNQPQHF. The CDR3 DNA is TGTGCCAGCAGCCCCGGCCTTATGGGCCGCAATCAGCCCCAGCATTTT.

This clonotype has just a few counts. The chain carries TRBV19 and TRBJ2-5; TRBD1 matches 7 bases. CDR1 and CDR2 from the germline V gene are LNHDA and SQIVND (reference sequence). J was trimmed by 1 base and V by 3 bases; bases with no gene match: 5. This CDR3 has 15 residues. The CDR3 coding sequence is TGTGCCAGTAGTATTTCAGGGGGAATCCAAGAGACCCAGTACTTC. The encoded protein is CASSISGGIQETQYF.

V gene TRBV5-1 combines with J gene TRBJ2-5; D perhaps matches TRBD1 (5 bases). V was pared by 4 bases and J by 0 bases, with 10 bases between. The CDR3 length is 14 residues. The germline V gene has CDR1 SGHRS and CDR2 YFSETQ. The DNA of the CDR3 is TGCGCCAGCAGCCGCCGACAGAACCAAGAGACCCAGTACTTC. Protein: CASSRRQNQETQYF.

The rearrangement uses TRBV10-3 and TRBJ2-1; D is perhaps TRBD1 or TRBD2 (6 bases each). This CDR3 is 16 amino acids long. V lost 5 bases and J 0 bases, leaving 14 bases between the germline ends. Germline CDR1 is ENHRY and CDR2 is SYGVKD. The CDR3 loop reads CAISQQEGDSYNEQFF. CDR3 sequence (DNA): TGTGCCATCAGTCAGCAGGAGGGGGACTCCTACAATGAGCAGTTCTTC.

This clonotype was observed at least ten times. The chain couples TRBV7-2 to TRBJ2-7, with 7 nucleotides matching TRBD1. The CDR3 is 13 amino acids. The V and J ends lost 6 bases and 3 bases, in that order; junction bases with no gene match: 5. Germline CDR1 reads SGHTA; CDR2 reads FQGNSA. CDR3 in amino acids: CASRYRTGYEQYF. The CDR3 region has the DNA TGTGCCAGCAGATACCGGACAGGCTACGAGCAGTACTTC.

This clonotype showed up just a few times. This chain uses TRBV10-3 with TRBJ2-7; D remains ambiguous. Trimming removed 0 bases at V and 2 bases at J, with 8 bases between. There are 14 residues in the CDR3. CDR1 is ENHRY and CDR2 is SYGVKD in the germline V gene. The CDR3 nucleotides read TGTGCCATCAGTGAGTCCGGCAGGCCCTACGAGCAGTACTTC. This translates into CAISESGRPYEQYF.

The rearrangement joins TRBV6-2 or TRBV6-3 to TRBJ2-1, with 7 nucleotides matching TRBD1. CDR1 is MNHEY, CDR2 SVGEGT, per germline. The V gene end was trimmed by 8 bases and the J gene end by 0 bases; junction bases not matched to a gene: 4. There are 14 residues in the CDR3. The CDR3 reads CASHGDSSYNEQFF. The CDR3 DNA reads TGTGCCAGCCACGGGGACAGCTCCTACAATGAGCAGTTCTTC.

The gene calls are TRBV20-1 and TRBJ2-1, with D tentatively TRBD2 (6 bases). V was trimmed by 5 bases and J by 1 base, leaving 15 bases between them. Germline CDR1 reads DFQATT; CDR2 reads SNEGSKA (reference sequence). The CDR3 contains 15 residues. In DNA form, the CDR3 reads TGCAGTGCTCAGCTAGCGCCTAATTCCTACAATGAGCAGTTCTTC. The encoded protein is CSAQLAPNSYNEQFF.

Ten or more counts support this clonotype. This chain joins TRBV14 and TRBJ2-7; D remains unclear. Trimming stripped 0 bases from V and 0 bases from J, with 15 bases between. Germline V gene sequence: CDR1 SGHDN, CDR2 FVKESK. The CDR3 consists of 17 residues. CDR3 in amino acids: CASSQDLSPGFSYEQYF. The CDR3 DNA is TGTGCCAGCAGCCAAGATTTATCCCCCGGATTCTCCTACGAGCAGTACTTC.

The rearrangement uses TRBV2 and TRBJ2-5; TRBD2 might be the D (7 bases). Between the trimmed V and J ends, which lost 4 bases and 5 bases, there was a span of 17 bases. The germline CDR1 and CDR2 sequences are SNHLY and FYNNEI. The CDR3 is 15 residues long. The chain's CDR3 is CASSVDLGGEETQYF. Written as DNA, the CDR3 is TGTGCCAGCAGTGTGGACTTAGGGGGGGAGGAGACCCAGTACTTC.

This rearrangement joins TRBV2 to TRBJ1-5, with TRBD1 identical over 7 bases. The length of the CDR3 is 15 residues. Germline V CDR1 and CDR2: SNHLY, FYNNEI. V dropped 3 bases and J dropped 1; count of bases not matched to a gene: 3. CDR3 sequence (DNA): TGTGCCAGCAGTGATCCCAGGGGGAGCAATCAGCCCCAGCATTTT. This encodes CASSDPRGSNQPQHF.

This clonotype has just a few counts. The V and J genes are TRBV7-3 and TRBJ2-2; D unresolved. V was pared by 2 bases and J by 1 base, with 5 bases between. The CDR3 runs 14 residues. Germline CDR1 and CDR2: SGHTA and FQGTGA. Here the CDR3 DNA reads TGTGCCAGCAGCTTAGGAATGAACACCGGGGAGCTGTTTTTT. Translating gives CASSLGMNTGELFF.

The sample holds many counts of this clonotype. This chain connects TRBV7-8 to TRBJ2-7, with 9 positions matching TRBD2. Germline assignment: CDR1 SGHVS and CDR2 FQNEAQ. Trimming took 8 bases from V and 3 from J; bases not matched to a gene: 5. This CDR3 has 13 amino acids. The CDR3 reads CASGGLASYEQYF. The CDR3 coding sequence is TGTGCCAGCGGGGGACTAGCAAGCTACGAGCAGTACTTC.

As to this clonotype: This may come from a read error, since a much larger clone is one base off. V usage is TRBV12-3 or TRBV12-4 and J usage is TRBJ1-1, with 9 bases identical to TRBD1. The CDR3 is 14 amino acids. V trimming: 6 bases; J trimming: 5 bases; junction bases outside the gene matches: 7. This CDR3 reads CASRVGQGNTEAFF. In DNA form, the CDR3 reads TGTGCCAGCAGAGTGGGACAGGGAAATACTGAAGCTTTCTTT.

The V gene is TRBV20-1, the J gene TRBJ2-3; perhaps TRBD2 as D (5 bases). The CDR3 consists of 14 residues. CDR1 and CDR2 from the germline V gene are DFQATT and SNEGSKA (reference sequence). V lost 3 bases, J lost 7 bases, and 17 bases lay in between. CDR3 region: CSAREVGPENTQYF. The CDR3 DNA reads TGCAGTGCTAGGGAGGTCGGGCCAGAGAATACGCAGTATTTT.

This clonotype was recorded at least ten times. The chain couples TRBV7-3 to TRBJ1-1; 7 positions agree with TRBD1. The trim removed 2 bases at V and 4 bases at J, leaving 4 bases unmatched. The V gene's germline CDR1 is SGHTA and CDR2 FQGTGA. The CDR3 runs 14 residues. CDR3 sequence: CASSLWAGGTEAFF. CDR3 nucleotides: TGTGCCAGCAGCTTATGGGCAGGGGGCACTGAAGCTTTCTTT.

This clonotype was recorded many times. The chain is built from TRBV11-2 and TRBJ2-1; D possibly corresponds to TRBD2 (6 bases). This CDR3 comprises 16 residues. Germline loops: CDR1 SGHAT, CDR2 FQNNGV. V lost 2 bases to trimming and J lost 4 bases, with 15 bases between them. CDR3 region: CASSLSGGPLYNEQFF. In DNA, the CDR3 is TGTGCCAGCAGCTTATCTGGAGGGCCCCTATACAATGAGCAGTTCTTC.

In its sample, this clonotype was seen many times. CDR3 in amino acids: CASSLFGTSRGTQYF. The DNA for the CDR3 is TGTGCCAGCAGCTTATTCGGGACTAGCCGCGGTACGCAGTATTTT. The V call is TRBV7-2, the J call TRBJ2-3; TRBD2 matches 9 bases. This CDR3 region has 15 residues. The junction had 8 bases not matched to a gene; V was cut back by 2 bases and J by 8 bases. In germline, CDR1 is SGHTA, CDR2 FQGNSA.

This rearrangement joins TRBV15 to TRBJ2-1, with unresolved D. Trimming pared 1 base from V and 2 bases from J, leaving 9 bases between. The CDR3 extends over 15 amino acids. Germline V gene lookup returns CDR1 LNHNV and CDR2 YYDKDF (reference sequence). This CDR3 reads CATSRGGPTYNEQFF. The CDR3 DNA reads as TGTGCCACCAGCAGAGGAGGACCCACCTACAATGAGCAGTTCTTC.

The J gene is TRBJ1-4, the V gene TRBV28, with D unresolved. The CDR3 sequence is 16 residues long. Germline CDR1 is MDHEN and CDR2 is SYDVKM. V was shortened by 4 bases and J by 2 bases, with 14 bases between the two germline ends. The CDR3 sequence is CASSSWTIGTNEKLFF. CDR3 coding DNA: TGTGCCAGCAGTTCCTGGACCATTGGGACTAATGAAAAACTGTTTTTT.

V usage is TRBV6-6 and J usage is TRBJ1-1; a possible D gene is TRBD1 (5 bases). The CDR3 consists of 13 residues. Per the germline V gene, CDR1 is MNHNY and CDR2 is SVGAGI (reference sequence). Trimming pared 5 bases from V and 3 bases from J, leaving 10 bases between. The DNA of the CDR3 is TGTGCCAGCAGTGAGGGGTGGTACACTGAAGCTTTCTTT. It encodes CASSEGWYTEAFF.

This clonotype was counted at least ten times. The rearrangement links TRBV7-8 to TRBJ2-4, with D maybe TRBD2 (5 bases). Germline V gene sequence: CDR1 SGHVS, CDR2 FQNEAQ. V was pared by 5 bases and J by 8 bases, with 19 bases between. The CDR3 runs 15 residues. CDR3 protein: CASSDRRGLADIQYF. In nucleotides, the CDR3 is TGTGCCAGCAGCGATCGACGAGGGTTAGCAGACATTCAGTACTTC. The full variable domain, rest sourced from reference TRBV7-8 and TRBJ2-4, is GAGVSQSPRYKVAKRGQDVALRCDPISGHVSLFWYQQALGQGPEFLTYFQNEAQLDKSGLPSDRFFAERPEGSVSTLKIQRTQQEDSAVYLCASSDRRGLADIQYFGAGTRLSVL.

The rearrangement links TRBV19 to TRBJ2-5; D is uncertain. Germline V gives CDR1 LNHDA, CDR2 SQIVND (reference sequence). The V end lost 3 bases, the J end lost 5 bases, and 10 bases lay between the germline ends. The CDR3 is 13 amino acids. CDR3 sequence (DNA): TGTGCCAGTAGTATGGGCCAAAGCGAGACCCAGTACTTC. This gives the protein CASSMGQSETQYF.

This chain connects TRBV7-9 to TRBJ2-7; D could derive from TRBD1 or TRBD2 (5 bases each). This CDR3 is 14 amino acids long. The ends were cut back, 5 bases at V and 3 bases at J, with 14 bases in the middle. Germline values: CDR1 SEHNR, CDR2 FQNEAQ (reference sequence). CDR3 sequence: CASSESGRDYEQYF. For the CDR3, the DNA is TGTGCCAGCAGCGAAAGCGGCAGGGACTACGAGCAGTACTTC.

Many counts were recorded for this clonotype. V is TRBV12-3 or TRBV12-4 and J is TRBJ1-1; D call uncertain. The CDR3 consists of 14 residues. V lost 7 bases, J lost 3 bases, and 15 bases lay in between. The CDR3 reads CASTLGSGYTEAFF. As DNA, the CDR3 is TGTGCCAGCACCTTGGGTTCGGGGTACACTGAAGCTTTCTTT.

The V and J genes are TRBV28 and TRBJ2-1; D is possibly TRBD2 (5 bases). Germline V gives CDR1 MDHEN, CDR2 SYDVKM. The CDR3 runs 11 residues. V lost 4 bases and J 9 bases, leaving 7 bases between the germline ends. CDR3 DNA: TGTGCCAGCAGTTCGGACTTTGAGCAGTTCTTC. Translation: CASSSDFEQFF.

This clonotype has ten or more counts. CDR3 sequence: CASSPTDTYEQYF. CDR3 coding DNA: TGTGCCAGCAGCCCTACTGACACGTACGAGCAGTACTTC. J is TRBJ2-7 and V is TRBV7-6; D not certain. Germline CDR1 and CDR2: SGHVS and FNYEAQ. V was cut by 5 bases and J by 4 bases, with 12 bases left in between. This CDR3 spans 13 amino acids.